These 14 T cell receptor beta chains were all obtained from the same sample, sequenced in a study of T cell changes during pregnancy in multiple sclerosis. Using immunoSEQ multiplex PCR, the repertoire was profiled, and TCRdb retains in-frame clones only, with some absent. The repertoire holds roughly 80,000 clones, 93% seen once, with 2% to 3% in the top ten. The sequencing here drew on peripheral blood, taken after pregnancy. The receptors stem from a female donor in good health, enrolled as a control in a pregnancy study.

V usage is TRBV19 and J usage is TRBJ1-3; 7 nucleotides align to TRBD1. This CDR3 has 15 residues. Germline V CDR1 and CDR2: LNHDA, SQIVND (reference sequence). The V segment lost 2 bases and the J segment 3 bases; nucleotides outside the gene matches: 4. The CDR3 sequence is CASSINDRVGNTIYF. For the CDR3, the DNA is TGTGCCAGTAGTATAAACGACAGGGTTGGAAACACCATATATTTT.

This sequence joins TRBV7-9 and TRBJ2-2; 9 nucleotides agree with TRBD1. The CDR3 is 13 residues long. V lost 6 bases to trimming and J lost 8 bases; unmatched junction nucleotides: 4. From germline, CDR1 is SEHNR and CDR2 FQNEAQ (reference sequence). The CDR3 coding sequence is TGTGCCAGCAGACAGGACAGGGGAGGGGAGCTGTTTTTT. This sequence encodes CASRQDRGGELFF.

The V call is TRBV12-5, the J call TRBJ2-1; 7 nucleotides align to TRBD2. Unmatched junction bases numbered 7, after V lost 1 base and J lost 1 base. The CDR3 is 17 amino acids. Germline V gives CDR1 LGHNT, CDR2 FRNRAP. The CDR3 is CASGLASRAGSYNEQFF. The CDR3 coding sequence is TGTGCTAGTGGTTTGGCCTCGAGAGCGGGGTCCTACAATGAGCAGTTCTTC.

V is TRBV7-9 and J is TRBJ2-7, with 7 bases fitting TRBD1. The germline V gene has CDR1 SEHNR and CDR2 FQNEAQ (reference sequence). The V segment lost 3 bases and the J segment 0 bases; nucleotides outside the gene matches: 2. CDR3 length equals 14 residues. CDR3 coding DNA: TGTGCCAGCAGCTTTGAGGGGGCCTCCTACGAGCAGTACTTC. Protein sequence: CASSFEGASYEQYF.

The CDR3, as DNA: TGTGCCAGCAGCTTAGCTTCGGGACTAGCGGGCACCGAGCAGTTCTTC. It is translated as CASSLASGLAGTEQFF. This rearrangement joins TRBV11-2 to TRBJ2-1; 12 bases match TRBD2. Losses at the gene ends were 1 base for V and 10 bases for J; bases not matched to a gene: 8. The CDR3 is made up of 16 amino acids. Germline V lookup: CDR1 SGHAT, CDR2 FQNNGV.

This chain uses TRBV28 with TRBJ2-3; 10 bases are a match to TRBD1. The V and J ends lost 4 bases and 5 bases, in that order; junction bases with no gene match: 6. CDR1 is MDHEN and CDR2 is SYDVKM in the germline V gene. The CDR3 has 15 amino acids. The chain's CDR3 is CASSYLDRGVDTQYF. The CDR3 DNA reads as TGTGCCAGCAGTTATCTGGACAGGGGGGTAGATACGCAGTATTTT.

The CDR3 nucleotides read TGCGCCAGCAGCTTGGGGGGCGACAGTGGAGAAAAACTGTTTTTT. Translating it yields CASSLGGDSGEKLFF. V is TRBV5-1 and J is TRBJ1-4; tentatively, D is TRBD1 (5 bases). The V end lost 0 bases, the J end lost 8 bases, and 14 bases lay between the germline ends. CDR1 and CDR2 (germline): SGHRS, YFSETQ. The CDR3 sequence is 15 residues long.

This clone is medium-sized within its sample. The chain has TRBV19 and TRBJ1-5; 8 nucleotides agree with TRBD1. The junction had 6 bases not matched to a gene; V was cut back by 9 bases and J by 5 bases. Germline CDR1 is LNHDA and CDR2 is SQIVND (reference sequence). There are 13 residues in the CDR3. CDR3: CASDRGVYQPQHF. CDR3 coding DNA: TGTGCCAGCGACAGGGGTGTATATCAGCCCCAGCATTTT.

This chain uses TRBV4-2 with TRBJ2-1; D gene uncertain. The V end lost 1 base, the J end lost 5 bases, and 9 bases lay between the germline ends. This CDR3 region has 14 residues. Germline values: CDR1 LGHNA, CDR2 YNFKEQ. In DNA form, the CDR3 reads TGTGCCAGCAGCCAAGTCCAACAGAACAATGAGCAGTTCTTC. Translation gives CASSQVQQNNEQFF.

This chain connects TRBV5-1 to TRBJ1-5; 8 bases are shared with TRBD1. J was trimmed by 4 bases and V by 5 bases; bases with no gene match: 2. This CDR3 has 13 residues. Per germline, CDR1 SGHRS and CDR2 YFSETQ. The CDR3 coding sequence is TGCGCCAGCAGTCGGACAGGGAATCAGCCCCAGCATTTT. Translating it yields CASSRTGNQPQHF.

The CDR3 loop reads CASSLYLAGGETQYF. The CDR3 DNA reads as TGTGCCAGCAGCTTATATCTAGCGGGGGGTGAGACCCAGTACTTC. The V call is TRBV11-2, the J call TRBJ2-5; 11 bases map to TRBD2. CDR1 is SGHAT and CDR2 is FQNNGV in the germline V gene. This CDR3 has 15 amino acids. V dropped 2 bases and J dropped 5; count of bases not matched to a gene: 4.

The V call is TRBV21-1, the J call TRBJ2-1; the table's D call, TRBD2, has no DNA check behind it. TRBV21-1 is a pseudogene. The CDR3 length is 14 residues. The CDR3 coding sequence is TGTGCCAGCAGCGTGGCTAGCGGCTACAATGAGCAGTTCTTC. It translates to CASSVASGYNEQFF.

The chain links TRBV25-1 to TRBJ2-1; D unresolved. V shed 4 bases and J shed 9 bases, with 19 bases lying between them. In germline, CDR1 is MGHDK, CDR2 SYGVNS. CDR3 length: 15 amino acids. CDR3: CASSGISLGRLEQFF. In DNA, the CDR3 is TGTGCCAGCAGTGGCATTTCACTGGGCCGGCTTGAGCAGTTCTTC.

The CDR3 region has the DNA TGTGCCAGCAGCGTAGAGGATGGGGCCACTAATGAAAAACTGTTTTTT. Residues: CASSVEDGATNEKLFF. The chain couples TRBV9 to TRBJ1-4; tentatively, D is TRBD1 (5 bases). Trimming stripped 0 bases from V and 2 bases from J, with 11 bases between. Germline-derived CDR1 and CDR2 are SGDLS and YYNGEE. This CDR3 has 16 amino acids.